The source of this TCR beta chain is a study of OX40 agonist ivuxolimab in advanced cancers. The CDR3 sequence is 15 residues long. The junction had 9 bases not matched to a gene; V was cut back by 5 bases and J by 4 bases. Germline CDR1 is SGHTA and CDR2 is FQGNSA. Study observations and caveats: Individuals who were partial responders at 0.1-3.0 mg/kg had clonal expansion that ranked among the lowest.

This table comes from immunoSEQ multiplex PCR, and its TCRdb copy is limited to in-frame clones, with some not included. This table has roughly 62,000 clones, 92% appearing once. As for this clone: The antigen is unknown.

The chain combines TRBV7-2 with TRBJ1-2; 8 nucleotides line up with TRBD1. The sequencing here drew on CD4+ or CD8+ T cells sorted from blood, taken in a trial of the OX40 agonist ivuxolimab. This clonotype was obtained from an adult with an advanced solid tumor such as melanoma, head and neck, liver or kidney cancer. CDR3 region: CASSQGQATAYGYTF. The CDR3 nucleotides read TGTGCCAGCAGCCAGGGACAGGCAACGGCCTATGGCTACACCTTC.